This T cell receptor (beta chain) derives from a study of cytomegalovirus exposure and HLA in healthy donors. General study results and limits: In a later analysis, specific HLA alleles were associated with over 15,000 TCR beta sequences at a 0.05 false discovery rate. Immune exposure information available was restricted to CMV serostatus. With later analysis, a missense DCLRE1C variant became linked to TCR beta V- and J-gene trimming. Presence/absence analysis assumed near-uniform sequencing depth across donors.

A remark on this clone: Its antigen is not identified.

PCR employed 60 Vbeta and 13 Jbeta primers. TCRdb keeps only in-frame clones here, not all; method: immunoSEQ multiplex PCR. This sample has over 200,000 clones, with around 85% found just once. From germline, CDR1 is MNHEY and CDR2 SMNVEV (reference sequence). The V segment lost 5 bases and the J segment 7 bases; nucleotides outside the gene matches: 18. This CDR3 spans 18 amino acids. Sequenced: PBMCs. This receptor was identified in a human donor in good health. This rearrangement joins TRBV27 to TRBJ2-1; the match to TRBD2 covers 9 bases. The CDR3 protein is CASSQEFGGRAGRNEQFF. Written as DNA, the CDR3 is TGTGCCAGCAGTCAGGAATTCGGCGGGAGGGCCGGTAGAAATGAGCAGTTCTTC.